The clone carrying this T cell receptor beta chain has just a few counts. Its antigen is currently unknown. Possible read error: a much larger clone is one base away. These data are taken from a study of metastatic and nonmetastatic thyroid tumors. Study-wide background: Across blood and tumor or nodule tissue, repertoires from malignant and benign thyroid patients were compared with one another. General study findings and limits: Across blood and tumor, TCR beta diversity in malignant thyroid tumors was reportedly significantly higher than in benign nodules.

The CDR3 has 17 residues. J gave up 5 bases and V 5 bases, and 14 bases lay outside the gene matches. Original processing notes: Clinicopathological groups supplied CDR3 differences that were used to build a distant-metastasis classifier for papillary thyroid cancer. TCRdb re-clonotyped the PCR reads via MiXCR. In this record, the V and J calls reflect TCRdb's handling and not the investigators' own analysis. This repertoire shows 75,000 to 95,000 clones, more than 9.5% found once; its top ten account for approximately 10%. Patients had received no treatment of any kind before thyroid surgery. What was sequenced was blood. The chain links TRBV12-3 or TRBV12-4 to TRBJ2-5; TRBD1 matches at 10 bases. The receptor was isolated from a female donor with papillary thyroid cancer or a benign thyroid nodule (not recorded which). Some clones in this sample may be carry-over from other donors' samples. The CDR3: CASSMDRDRGGGETQYF. CDR3 in DNA: TGTGCCAGCAGTATGGATAGGGACAGGGGAGGAGGGGAGACCCAGTACTTC.